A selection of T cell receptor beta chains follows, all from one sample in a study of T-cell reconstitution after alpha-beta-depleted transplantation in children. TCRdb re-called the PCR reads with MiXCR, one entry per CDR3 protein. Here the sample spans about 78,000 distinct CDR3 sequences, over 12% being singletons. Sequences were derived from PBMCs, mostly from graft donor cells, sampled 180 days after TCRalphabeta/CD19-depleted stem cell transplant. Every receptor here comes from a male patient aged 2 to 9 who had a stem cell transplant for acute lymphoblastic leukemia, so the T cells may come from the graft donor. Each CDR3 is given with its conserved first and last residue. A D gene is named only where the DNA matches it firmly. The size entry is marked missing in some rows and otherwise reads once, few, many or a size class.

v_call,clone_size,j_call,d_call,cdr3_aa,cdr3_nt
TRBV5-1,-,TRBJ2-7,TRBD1,CASSWAGQGAEQYF,TGCGCCAGCAGCTGGGCGGGACAGGGGGCCGAGCAGTACTTC
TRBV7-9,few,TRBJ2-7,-,CASTILDGWISYEQYF,TGTGCCAGCACCATCCTGGACGGCTGGATCTCCTACGAGCAGTACTTC
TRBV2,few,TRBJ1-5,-,CASNEGVRPNQPQHF,TGTGCCAGCAATGAGGGGGTCAGGCCCAATCAGCCCCAGCATTTT
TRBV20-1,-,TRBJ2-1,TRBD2,CSGPSLAVGRGRYNEQFF,TGCAGTGGCCCCTCTCTGGCGGTTGGGAGGGGCAGATACAATGAGCAGTTCTTC
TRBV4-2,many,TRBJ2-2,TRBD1,CASSQGDSPTGELFF,TGTGCCAGCAGCCAAGGGGACAGTCCCACCGGGGAGCTGTTTTTT
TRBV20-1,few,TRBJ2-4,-,CSARDRRRLAKNIQYF,TGCAGTGCTAGAGATCGGAGGAGACTAGCCAAAAACATTCAGTACTTC
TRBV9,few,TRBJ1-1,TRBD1,CASSVEGTGVTTEAFF,TGTGCCAGCAGCGTAGAAGGGACAGGGGTTACCACTGAAGCTTTCTTT
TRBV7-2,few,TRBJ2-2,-,CASSFRPRRLTGELFF,TGTGCCAGCAGCTTTAGACCGCGCCGCCTCACCGGGGAGCTGTTTTTT
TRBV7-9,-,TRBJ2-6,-,CASSFQGWSSGANVLTF,TGTGCCAGCAGCTTTCAGGGATGGAGCTCTGGGGCCAACGTCCTGACTTTC
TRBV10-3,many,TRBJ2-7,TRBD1,CAISEWDRASEQYF,TGTGCCATCAGTGAGTGGGACAGGGCGAGCGAGCAGTACTTC
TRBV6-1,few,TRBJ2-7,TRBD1,CASSDLKGTGYTYEQYF,TGTGCCAGCAGTGATCTTAAAGGGACAGGTTATACCTACGAGCAGTACTTC
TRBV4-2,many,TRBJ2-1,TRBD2,CASSHRGLAAYNEQFF,TGTGCCAGCAGCCATCGCGGACTAGCGGCCTACAATGAGCAGTTCTTC
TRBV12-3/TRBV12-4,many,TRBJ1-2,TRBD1,CASSPSASGTGRGYGYTF,TGTGCCAGCAGTCCCTCTGCCTCCGGGACAGGGCGAGGGTATGGCTACACCTTC
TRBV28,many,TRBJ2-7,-,CASRSRDSRAFYEQYF,TGTGCCAGCAGATCCCGGGACTCTAGGGCGTTTTACGAGCAGTACTTC
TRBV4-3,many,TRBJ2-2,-,CASSQDWTGELFF,TGCGCCAGCAGCCAAGATTGGACCGGGGAGCTGTTTTTT
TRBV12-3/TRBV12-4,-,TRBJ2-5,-,CASSPLARGAQETQYF,TGTGCCAGCAGCCCCCTCGCCCGGGGAGCCCAAGAGACCCAGTACTTC
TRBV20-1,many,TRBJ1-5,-,CSARDGTGYQPQHF,TGCAGTGCTAGAGATGGGACGGGCTATCAGCCCCAGCATTTT
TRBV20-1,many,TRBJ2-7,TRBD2,CSARTGLAGYEQYF,TGCAGTGCTAGAACGGGACTAGCGGGGTACGAGCAGTACTTC
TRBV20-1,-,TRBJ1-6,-,CSASWRGRLGRGSPLHF,TGCAGTGCTAGTTGGCGAGGGAGGTTGGGTAGGGGTTCACCCCTCCACTTT
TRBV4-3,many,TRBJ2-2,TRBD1,CASSPADRRVAGELFF,TGCGCCAGCAGCCCGGCGGACAGGCGGGTGGCCGGGGAGCTGTTTTTT
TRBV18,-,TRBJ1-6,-,CASSPPNRASPLHF,TGTGCCAGCTCACCACCGAACAGGGCTTCACCCCTCCACTTT
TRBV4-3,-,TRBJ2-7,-,CASSQGLGVRTYEQYF,TGCGCCAGCAGCCAAGGGTTGGGAGTAAGGACTTACGAGCAGTACTTC